This note documents a single TCR beta chain sequence. Its antigen remains unidentified. No base qualities exist here, and no much larger clone lies one base off it. TCRB CDR3 regions were amplified with the immunoSEQ multiplex PCR using forward primers for 54 TRBV segments and reverse primers for 13 TRBJ segments. Pre-culture CD4+ samples were sequenced at deep resolution, targeting approximately 200,000 T cell genomes. Amplicons were sequenced on an Illumina HiSeq System, producing 87 bp reads covering the CDR3. As for the original processing: Reads were corrected for PCR and sequencing errors, and CDR3 regions were defined by alignment to IMGT reference sequences. Synthetic template pools were used to estimate the numbers of templates and unique rearrangements. Clonality was calculated as 1 minus Pielou's evenness. Richness was estimated with the Daley-Smith estimator. Repertoire overlap was measured with Morisita's index. Clones present in cultured samples but not detected in the pre-culture repertoire of the same donor were defined as low-abundance clones. In its TCRdb copy, this immuneACCESS table keeps in-frame sequences only and misses some clones. Where compared with another copy, unresolved V genes explain less than half of these, and the others have no known cause. That table supplies the V and J calls and clone size; D and trimming were determined from the DNA. For this sample there are roughly 73,000 clones; over 75% appear just once. Of the sample, 1.6% is held by the ten largest clones.

This sample stems from a study of T cell repertoires and HLA-DP antigens (dated by TCRdb to the late 2010s). Some background on the complete study: The study used an in vitro model of CD4+ T cell alloreactivity against allogeneic HLA-DP presented by transduced HeLa cells. One alloantigen differed from self by one peptide-binding groove amino acid, whereas the other differed by ten, modelling structurally similar versus dissimilar alloantigens. Of the three donors, two were male and one was female, with ages ranging from the 18-to-29 band to the 60-to-69 band. An average DNA input of roughly 240 ng was used for sorted CD137+CD4+ samples, compared with 950 to 1,500 ng for pre-culture CD4+ samples. The paper's findings and limits, for the study overall: Limitations were identified as the inclusion of only three donors, the use of a non-physiological HeLa antigen-presenting system, and the use of total CD4+ responder cells. Average cumulative frequency of clones undetected before culture was less than 40% against one allele and 50% to 55% against the other. Sorted CD137+ cells showed similar clonality against both alloantigens, at about 0.39, which was much higher than the approximately 0.038 seen in pre-culture samples. Naive and memory CD4+ repertoires were not analysed separately.

The germline V gene sets CDR1 to MNHNS and CDR2 to SASEGT. The CDR3 goes from the cysteine to the phenylalanine over 15 residues. The kept DNA is CDR3 alone, 45 bases in frame from the first base. The trim is 5 bases for V and 0 bases for J, with a gap of 12 bases between the germline ends. Untouched CD4+ T cells were isolated from Ficoll-separated PBMC by magnetic bead negative selection, reaching an average purity of approximately 98%. Magnetic beads were used to isolate untouched CD4+ T cells from Ficoll-separated PBMC, giving approximately 98% purity with negligible CD8+ contamination. Peripheral blood mononuclear cells came from the buffy coats of a few healthy blood donors, who served as the study's donors. All three donors were CMV seronegative. Genomic DNA was extracted with the DNeasy Blood & Tissue Kit. For each subject, genomic DNA from sorted CD137+CD4+ cells and from pre-culture CD4+ baseline samples underwent TCRB sequencing.

This clonotype originated in a man in his 60s in good health and CMV-seronegative. The rearrangement combines TRBV6-1 with TRBJ2-3; there is no confident call for the D gene. The sequenced material came from CD4+ T cells from PBMCs. This receptor has the CDR3 CASSNPGRSTDTQYF. The nucleotides are TGTGCCAGCAGTAACCCCGGACGTAGCACAGATACGCAGTATTTT.